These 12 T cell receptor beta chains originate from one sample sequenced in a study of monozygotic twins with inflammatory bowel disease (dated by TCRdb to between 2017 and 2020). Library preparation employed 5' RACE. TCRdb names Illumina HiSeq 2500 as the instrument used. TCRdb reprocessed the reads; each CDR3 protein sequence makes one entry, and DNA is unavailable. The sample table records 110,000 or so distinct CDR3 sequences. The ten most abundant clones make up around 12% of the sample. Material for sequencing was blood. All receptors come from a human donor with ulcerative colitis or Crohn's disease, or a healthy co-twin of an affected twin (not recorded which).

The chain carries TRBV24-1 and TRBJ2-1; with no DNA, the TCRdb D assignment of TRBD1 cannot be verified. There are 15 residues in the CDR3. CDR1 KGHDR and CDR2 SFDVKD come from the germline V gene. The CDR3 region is CATSDFRGSYNEQFF.

CDR3 amino acids: CSARLVETQYF. The rearrangement uses TRBV20-1 and TRBJ2-5. This CDR3 is 11 amino acids long. Germline-derived CDR1 and CDR2 are DFQATT and SNEGSKA (reference sequence).

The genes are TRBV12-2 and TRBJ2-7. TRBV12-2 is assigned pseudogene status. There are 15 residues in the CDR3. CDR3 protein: CASRLARTPSYEQYF.

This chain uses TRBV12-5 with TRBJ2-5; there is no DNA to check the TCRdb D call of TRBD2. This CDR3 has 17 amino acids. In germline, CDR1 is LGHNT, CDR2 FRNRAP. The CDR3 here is CASGLGGLAGGQETQYF.

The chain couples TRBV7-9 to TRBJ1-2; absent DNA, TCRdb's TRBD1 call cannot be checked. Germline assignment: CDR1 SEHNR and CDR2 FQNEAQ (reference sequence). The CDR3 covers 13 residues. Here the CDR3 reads CASSLGTFYGYTF. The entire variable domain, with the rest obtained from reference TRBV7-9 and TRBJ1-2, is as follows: DTGVSQNPRHKITKRGQNVTFRCDPISEHNRLYWYRQTLGQGPEFLTYFQNEAQLEKSRLLSDRFSAERPKGSFSTLEIQRTEQGDSAMYLCASSLGTFYGYTFGSGTRLTVV.

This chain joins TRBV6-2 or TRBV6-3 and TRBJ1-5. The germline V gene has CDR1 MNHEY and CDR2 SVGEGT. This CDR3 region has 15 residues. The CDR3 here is CASSYSGWYNQPQHF.

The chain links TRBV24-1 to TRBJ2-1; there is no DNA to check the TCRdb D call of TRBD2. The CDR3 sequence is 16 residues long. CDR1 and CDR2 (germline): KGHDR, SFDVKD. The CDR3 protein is CATSDPGPYSYNEQFF.

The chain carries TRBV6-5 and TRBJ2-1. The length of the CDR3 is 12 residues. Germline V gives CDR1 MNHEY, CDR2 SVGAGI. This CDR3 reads CASGEGGNEQFF.

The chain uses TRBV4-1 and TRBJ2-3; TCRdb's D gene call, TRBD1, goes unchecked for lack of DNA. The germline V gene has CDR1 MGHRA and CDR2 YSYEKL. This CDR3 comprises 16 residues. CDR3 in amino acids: CASSRFGGSSTDTQYF.

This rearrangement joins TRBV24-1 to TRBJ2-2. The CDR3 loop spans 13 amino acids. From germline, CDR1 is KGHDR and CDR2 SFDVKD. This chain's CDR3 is CATSDLGTGELFF.

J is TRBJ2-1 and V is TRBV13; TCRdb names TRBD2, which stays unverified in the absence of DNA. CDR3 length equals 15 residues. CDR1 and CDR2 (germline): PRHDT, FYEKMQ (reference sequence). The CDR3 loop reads CASNRIAGGLGEQFF.

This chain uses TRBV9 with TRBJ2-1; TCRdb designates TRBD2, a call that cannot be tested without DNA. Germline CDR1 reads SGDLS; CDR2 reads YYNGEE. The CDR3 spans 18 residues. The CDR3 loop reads CASSIGGLAGAPSNEQFF. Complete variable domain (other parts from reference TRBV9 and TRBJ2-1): DSGVTQTPKHLITATGQRVTLRCSPRSGDLSVYWYQQSLDQGLQFLIQYYNGEERAKGNILERFSAQQFPDLHSELNLSSLELGDSALYFCASSIGGLAGAPSNEQFFGPGTRLTVL.